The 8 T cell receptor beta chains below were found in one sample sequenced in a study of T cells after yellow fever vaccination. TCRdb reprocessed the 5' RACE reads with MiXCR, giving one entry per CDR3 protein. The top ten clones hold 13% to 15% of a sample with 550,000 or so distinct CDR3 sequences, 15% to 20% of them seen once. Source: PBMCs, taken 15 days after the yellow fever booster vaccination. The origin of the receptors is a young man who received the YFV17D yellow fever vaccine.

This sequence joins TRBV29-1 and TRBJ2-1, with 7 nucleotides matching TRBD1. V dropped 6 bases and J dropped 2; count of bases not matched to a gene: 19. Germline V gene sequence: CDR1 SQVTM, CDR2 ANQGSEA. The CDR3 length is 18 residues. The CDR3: CSVGWGQPSRGAYNEQFF. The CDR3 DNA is TGCAGCGTCGGTTGGGGACAGCCTTCCCGCGGAGCCTACAATGAGCAGTTCTTC.

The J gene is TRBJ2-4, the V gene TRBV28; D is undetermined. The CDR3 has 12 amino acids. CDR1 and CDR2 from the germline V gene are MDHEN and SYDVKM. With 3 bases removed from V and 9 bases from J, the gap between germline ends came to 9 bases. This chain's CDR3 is CASSFPGGIQYF. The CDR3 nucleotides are TGTGCCAGCAGTTTCCCGGGCGGCATTCAGTACTTC.

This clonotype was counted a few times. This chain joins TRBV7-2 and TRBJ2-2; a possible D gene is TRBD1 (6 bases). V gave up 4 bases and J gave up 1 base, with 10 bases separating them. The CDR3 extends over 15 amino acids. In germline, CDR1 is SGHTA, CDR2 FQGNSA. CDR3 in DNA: TGTGCCAGCAGCTCCCTGGGACAGAACACCGGGGAGCTGTTTTTT. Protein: CASSSLGQNTGELFF.

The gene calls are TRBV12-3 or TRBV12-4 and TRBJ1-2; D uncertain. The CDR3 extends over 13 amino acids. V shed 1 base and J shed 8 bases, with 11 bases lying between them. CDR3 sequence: CASSLGTARGYTF. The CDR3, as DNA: TGTGCCAGCAGTTTAGGGACCGCCAGGGGCTACACCTTC.

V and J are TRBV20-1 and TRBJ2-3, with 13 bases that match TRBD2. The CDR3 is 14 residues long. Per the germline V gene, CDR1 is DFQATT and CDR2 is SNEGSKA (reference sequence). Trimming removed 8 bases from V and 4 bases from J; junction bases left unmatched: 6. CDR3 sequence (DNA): TGCAGTTACGGGACTAGCGGGATCGCAGATACGCAGTATTTT. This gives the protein CSYGTSGIADTQYF.

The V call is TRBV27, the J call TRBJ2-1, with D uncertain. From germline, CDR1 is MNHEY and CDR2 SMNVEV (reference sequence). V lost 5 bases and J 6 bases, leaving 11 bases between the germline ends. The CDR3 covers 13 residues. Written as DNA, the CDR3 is TGTGCCAGCAGTGCCCACGACGGCAATGAGCAGTTCTTC. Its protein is CASSAHDGNEQFF.

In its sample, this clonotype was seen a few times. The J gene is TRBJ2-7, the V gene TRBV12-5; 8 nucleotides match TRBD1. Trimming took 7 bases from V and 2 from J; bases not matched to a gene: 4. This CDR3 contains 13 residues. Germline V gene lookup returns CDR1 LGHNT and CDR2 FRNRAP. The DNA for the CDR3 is TGTGCTAGTGCTCGGACAGGGACCTACGAGCAGTACTTC. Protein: CASARTGTYEQYF.

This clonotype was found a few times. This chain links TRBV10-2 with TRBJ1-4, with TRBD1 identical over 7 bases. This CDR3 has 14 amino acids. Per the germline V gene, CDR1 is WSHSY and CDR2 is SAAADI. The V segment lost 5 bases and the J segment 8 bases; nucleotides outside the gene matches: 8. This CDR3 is CASSIKGAGEKLFF. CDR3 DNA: TGCGCCAGCAGTATCAAGGGGGCTGGAGAAAAACTGTTTTTT.